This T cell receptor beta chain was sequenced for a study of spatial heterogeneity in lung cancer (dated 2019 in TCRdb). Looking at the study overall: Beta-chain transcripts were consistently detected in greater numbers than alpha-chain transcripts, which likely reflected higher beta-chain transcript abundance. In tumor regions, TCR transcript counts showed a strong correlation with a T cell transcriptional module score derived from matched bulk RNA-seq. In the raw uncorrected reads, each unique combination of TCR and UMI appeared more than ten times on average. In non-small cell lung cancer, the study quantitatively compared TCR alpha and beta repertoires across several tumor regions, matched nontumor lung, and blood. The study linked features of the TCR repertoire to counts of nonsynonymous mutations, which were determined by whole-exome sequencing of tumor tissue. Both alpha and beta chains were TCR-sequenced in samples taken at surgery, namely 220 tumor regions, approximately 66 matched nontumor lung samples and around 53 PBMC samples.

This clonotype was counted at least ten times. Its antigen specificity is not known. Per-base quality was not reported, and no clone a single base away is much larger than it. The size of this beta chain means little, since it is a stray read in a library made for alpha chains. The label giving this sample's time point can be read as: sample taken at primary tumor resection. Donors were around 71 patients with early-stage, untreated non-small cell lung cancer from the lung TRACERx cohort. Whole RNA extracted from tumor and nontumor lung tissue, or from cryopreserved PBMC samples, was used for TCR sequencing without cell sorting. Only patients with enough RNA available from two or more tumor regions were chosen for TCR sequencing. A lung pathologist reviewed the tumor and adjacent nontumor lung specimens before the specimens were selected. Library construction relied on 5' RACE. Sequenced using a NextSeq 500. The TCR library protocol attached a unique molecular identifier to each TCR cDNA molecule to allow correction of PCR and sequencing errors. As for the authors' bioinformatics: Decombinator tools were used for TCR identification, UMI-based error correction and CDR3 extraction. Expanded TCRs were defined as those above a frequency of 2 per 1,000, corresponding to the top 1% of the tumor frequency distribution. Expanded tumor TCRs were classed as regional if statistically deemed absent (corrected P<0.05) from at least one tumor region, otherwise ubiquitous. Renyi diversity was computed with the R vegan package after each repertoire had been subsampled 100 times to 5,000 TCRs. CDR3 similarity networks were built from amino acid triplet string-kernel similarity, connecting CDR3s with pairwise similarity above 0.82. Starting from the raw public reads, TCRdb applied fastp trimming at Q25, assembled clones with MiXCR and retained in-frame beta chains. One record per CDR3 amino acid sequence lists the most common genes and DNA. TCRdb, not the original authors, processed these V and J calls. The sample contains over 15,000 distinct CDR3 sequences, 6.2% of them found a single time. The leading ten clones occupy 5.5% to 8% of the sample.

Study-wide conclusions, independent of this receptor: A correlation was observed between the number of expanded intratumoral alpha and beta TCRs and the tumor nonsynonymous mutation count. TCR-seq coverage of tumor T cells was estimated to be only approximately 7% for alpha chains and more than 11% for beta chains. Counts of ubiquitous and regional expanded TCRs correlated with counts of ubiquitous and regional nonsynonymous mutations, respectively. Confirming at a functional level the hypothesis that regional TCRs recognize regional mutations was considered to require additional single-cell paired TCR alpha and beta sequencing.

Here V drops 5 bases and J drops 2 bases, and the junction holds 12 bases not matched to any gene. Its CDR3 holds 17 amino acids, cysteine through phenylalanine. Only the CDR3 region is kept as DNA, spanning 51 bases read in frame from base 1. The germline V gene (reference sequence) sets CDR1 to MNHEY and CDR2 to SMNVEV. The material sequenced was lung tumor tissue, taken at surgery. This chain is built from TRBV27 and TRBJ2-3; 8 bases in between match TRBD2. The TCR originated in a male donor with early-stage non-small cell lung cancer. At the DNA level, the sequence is TGTGCCAGCAGTCCTCTGCGGAGCGGGAGAGTCACAGATACGCAGTATTTT. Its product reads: CASSPLRSGRVTDTQYF.